Described below is a single TCR beta chain sequence and its context. The entry originates in a study of control samples from healthy donors and cancer patients. Method: immunoSEQ multiplex PCR; TCRdb's copy keeps in-frame clones and lacks some. The sample gives roughly 160,000 clones, approximately 86% of which show up once; around 5% is in the top ten. CDR3 length equals 15 residues. Germline-derived CDR1 and CDR2 are SGHTA and FQGNSA. Trimming took off 3 bases at V and 4 bases at J, with 13 bases between the two ends. Material: blood. The chain recombines TRBV7-2 with TRBJ2-1; D perhaps matches TRBD2 (5 bases). The receptor was derived from a woman younger than 45 in good health. The CDR3 loop is CASSFGRVPYNEQFF. In DNA form, the CDR3 reads TGTGCCAGCAGCTTTGGGAGAGTGCCTTACAATGAGCAGTTCTTC.